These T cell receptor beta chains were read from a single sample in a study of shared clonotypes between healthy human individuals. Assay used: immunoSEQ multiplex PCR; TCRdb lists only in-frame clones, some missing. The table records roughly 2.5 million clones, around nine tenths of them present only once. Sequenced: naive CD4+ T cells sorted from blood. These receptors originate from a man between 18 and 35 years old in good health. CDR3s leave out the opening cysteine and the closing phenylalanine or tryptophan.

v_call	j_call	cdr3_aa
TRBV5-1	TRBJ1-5	ASSRTGGSNQPQH
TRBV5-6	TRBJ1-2	ASSLVGIADGYT
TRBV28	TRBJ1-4	ASSVTAGSEKLF
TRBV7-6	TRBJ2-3	ASSLGGLWTSAASTDTQY
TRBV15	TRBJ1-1	ATSRDRGPTEAF
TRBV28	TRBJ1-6	ASSPPGGGNSPLH
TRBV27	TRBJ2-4	ASRHRGLDIQY
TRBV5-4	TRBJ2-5	ASSFASGGRETQY
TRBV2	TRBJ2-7	ASKGSKDYEQY
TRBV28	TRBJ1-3	ASSSGTGRGNTIY
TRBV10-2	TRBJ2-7	ASRLGPFNYEQY
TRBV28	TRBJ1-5	ASSLTTPNNQPQH
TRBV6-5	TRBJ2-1	ASSYSAGRYNEQF
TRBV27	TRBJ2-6	ASSLGVGSGANVLT
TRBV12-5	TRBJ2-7	ASGTASGQGTYEQY
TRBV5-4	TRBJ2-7	ASSSAGTGLYEQY
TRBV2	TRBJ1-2	ASRKQGASGYT
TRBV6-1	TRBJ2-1	ASSASGTVTGEQF
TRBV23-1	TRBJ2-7	ASSRAGIKVVDEQY
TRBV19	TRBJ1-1	ASSIGVMNTEAF
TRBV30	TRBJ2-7	AWMGNWWFSYEQY
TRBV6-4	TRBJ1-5	ASSEEVNQPQH
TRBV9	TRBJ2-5	ASSVAGTSGTETQY
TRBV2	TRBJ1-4	ASSATQGRNEKLF
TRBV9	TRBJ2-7	ASSVEETAYTYEQY
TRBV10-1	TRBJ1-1	ASSEDWTGREAF
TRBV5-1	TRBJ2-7	ASSSGQAHSYEQY
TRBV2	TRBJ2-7	ASSERQALTYEQY
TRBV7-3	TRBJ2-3	ASRSGLAEDTQY
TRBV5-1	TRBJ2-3	ASSSLDGDLRTQY
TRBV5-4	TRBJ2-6	ASSFGQPGANVLT
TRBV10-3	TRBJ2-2	AISLQGDPTGELF
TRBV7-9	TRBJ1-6	ASSWGDNSPLH
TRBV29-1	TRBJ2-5	SVDGPQETQY
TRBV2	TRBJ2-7	ASTQGTSRAYEQY
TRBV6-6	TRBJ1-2	ASKQDRANGYT
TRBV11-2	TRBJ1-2	ASSLDGAANYGYT
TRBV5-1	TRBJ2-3	ASSSTSGASTDTQY
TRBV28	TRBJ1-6	ASIPPGGRNSPLH
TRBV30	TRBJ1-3	AWSIKTGSGNTIY
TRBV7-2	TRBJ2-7	ASRPPGNYEQY
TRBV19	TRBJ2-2	ASSIYKDLGTGELF
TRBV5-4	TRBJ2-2	ASSSGEALVNTGELF